This record looks at one TCR beta chain sequence and its context. Its specificity is not known. The record originates from a study of beta chain features in type 1 diabetes. Study results and caveats: Small HLA sub-analyses could not settle whether HLA shapes TCRB rearrangement. For patients and controls alike, PCR might favor shorter templates to the same degree. When Type 1 diabetes patients were examined, their TCRB CDR3s proved moderately but significantly shorter in all four CD4+ subsets.

It was via CD45RO/CCR7/CD25/CD127/CD95/CD27 that CD4+ naive, central memory, regulatory and stem cell-like memory cells were sorted. TCRB transcripts that were expressed got sequenced, as all of the isolated RNA had been reverse transcribed. Only in-frame clones appear in the TCRdb table, and some are missing; sequencing was by immunoSEQ multiplex PCR. The profile shows 600,000 to 700,000 clones, 9.5% to 15% of them singletons. Trimming shortened V by 3 bases and J by 0 bases, and 11 bases separated the two germline ends. The CDR3 sequence is 14 residues long. CDR1 and CDR2 (germline): GTSNPN, SVGIG (reference sequence).

What was sequenced was naive CD4+ T cells from blood. V gene TRBV30 combines with J gene TRBJ1-2; D is undetermined. The sequence was collected from a man under 40 with type 1 diabetes. The CDR3 reads CAWSPGGANYGYTF. For the CDR3, the DNA is TGTGCCTGGAGCCCAGGCGGGGCTAACTATGGCTACACCTTC. The full variable domain, its missing parts supplied by reference TRBV30 and TRBJ1-2, is SQTIHQWPATLVQPVGSPLSLECTVEGTSNPNLYWYRQAAGRGLQLLFYSVGIGQISSEVPQNLSASRPQDRQFILSSKKLLLSDSGFYLCAWSPGGANYGYTFGSGTRLTVV.